This T cell receptor beta chain derives from a study of metastatic and nonmetastatic thyroid tumors (dated by TCRdb to the early 2020s). Study-level background: For patients with malignant and with benign thyroid disease, the researchers compared repertoires between peripheral blood samples and tumor or nodule tissue samples. The study at large found these results: In both blood and tumor samples, malignant tumors were reported to have significantly higher TCR beta diversity than benign nodules.

None of the patients had been given any treatment before thyroid surgery. Using T-cell receptor beta sequencing, the study looked back at clinical samples from patients collected from the early 2010s to the late 2010s. This clone has a count of ten or more. Its antigen has not been determined. One base away there is no much larger clone; base qualities are not given. Library preparation used PCR. These reads were obtained on an Illumina HiSeq 4000. High-throughput sequencing was used to profile the CDR3 region of the TCR beta-chain in every patient. In the authors' own workflow: The researchers built a classifier to tell apart papillary thyroid cancer patients with distant metastasis, based on CDR3 differences among clinicopathological groups. The Shannon index was used to assess repertoire diversity, and the Morisita-Horn index was used to assess tumor-blood repertoire similarity. Through fastp at Q25 and MiXCR, TCRdb rebuilt clones from the public reads, retaining in-frame beta chains. The V and J calls follow TCRdb's processing rather than the paper's. Present in this sample are about 53,000 clones, 20% to 25% of which were seen just once. Of the sample, 3.5% to 5% is held by the ten largest clones.

The TCR comes from a female donor with papillary thyroid cancer or a benign thyroid nodule (not recorded which). Some clones in this sample may be carry-over from other donors' samples. The sample taken for sequencing was blood.

CDR3 sequence: CASSLVVAEQYF. In nucleotides, the sequence is TGTGCCAGCAGCTTAGTAGTGGCCGAGCAGTACTTC. The rearrangement joined TRBV7-9 to TRBJ2-7, with the D gene too uncertain to name. The cysteine opens and the phenylalanine closes a CDR3 of 12 amino acids. Only the CDR3 DNA is retained, 36 bases long and in frame from the first base. Between the V and J ends, shortened by 1 base and 6 bases respectively, the junction contains 7 bases. As encoded in the germline V gene (reference sequence), CDR1 is SEHNR while CDR2 is FQNEAQ.